This record covers a single T cell receptor beta chain. Its target is not known. This sample was included in a study of graft-versus-host responses after intestinal transplantation. Background on the study: Transplant recipients had multivisceral, liver-intestinal, or isolated intestinal grafts. Regarding the study as a whole: Recipient marrow contained GvH clones, some of which appeared first in ileum or blood.

Looked up from germline, CDR1 is MGHRA and CDR2 is YSYEKL. The CDR3 covers 16 residues. V gave up 1 base and J gave up 7 bases; unmatched junction bases: 7. TCRdb keeps only in-frame clones here, not all; method: immunoSEQ multiplex PCR. This table holds under 150,000 clones, about 95% found once. This clonotype was obtained from a human donor who received an intestinal transplant. Sample: unstimulated CD8+ T cells sorted from spleen or lymph node cells, taken before intestinal transplant. J is TRBJ1-6 and V is TRBV4-1, with TRBD1 matching over 7 bases. The CDR3 here is CASSQVGAGGNSPLHF. The CDR3, as DNA: TGCGCCAGCAGCCAAGTTGGTGCAGGGGGAAATTCACCCCTCCACTTT.